The clone carrying this T cell receptor beta chain was found a few times. The sample belongs to a study of blood T cell repertoires in COVID-19. In the study overall: The United States, Italy and Spain supplied acute and convalescent COVID-19 samples. Sources were T cells, B-cell-depleted T cells, or PBMCs; the material itself was cDNA or gDNA.

Germline V gene lookup returns CDR1 MNHEY and CDR2 SMNVEV (reference sequence). The CDR3 loop spans 16 amino acids. J lost 5 bases, V lost 5 bases, and 13 bases had no gene match. Measured with immunoSEQ multiplex PCR; TCRdb has only the in-frame clones, and not every one. Among 370,000 or so clones, over 65% were seen once, and the ten largest hold 0.85% to 1.2%. This receptor was identified in a human donor with acute or convalescent COVID-19. The donor label of this sample is uncertain. This chain uses TRBV27 with TRBJ1-1; 8 positions agree with TRBD1. Sequencing input: peripheral blood. CDR3: CASSLQGARVRTEAFF. DNA of the CDR3: TGTGCCAGCAGTCTGCAGGGGGCGCGCGTAAGAACTGAAGCTTTCTTT.